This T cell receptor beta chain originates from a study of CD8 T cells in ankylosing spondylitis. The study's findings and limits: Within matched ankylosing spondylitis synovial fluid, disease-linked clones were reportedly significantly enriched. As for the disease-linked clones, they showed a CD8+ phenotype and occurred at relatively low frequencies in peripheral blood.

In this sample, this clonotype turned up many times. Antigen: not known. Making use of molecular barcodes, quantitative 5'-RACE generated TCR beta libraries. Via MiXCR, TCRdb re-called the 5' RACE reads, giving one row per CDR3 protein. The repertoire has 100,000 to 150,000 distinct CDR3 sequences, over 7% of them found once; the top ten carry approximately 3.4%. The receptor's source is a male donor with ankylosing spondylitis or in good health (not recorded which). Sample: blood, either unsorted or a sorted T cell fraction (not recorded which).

The CDR3 protein is CSASFSTGYLETQYF. The CDR3 region has the DNA TGCAGTGCAAGCTTCTCCACCGGGTACCTAGAGACCCAGTACTTC. This sequence joins TRBV20-1 and TRBJ2-5, with unresolved D. V shed 6 bases and J shed 4 bases, with 21 bases lying between them. Germline lookup yields CDR1 DFQATT and CDR2 SNEGSKA (reference sequence). This CDR3 spans 15 amino acids.